This T cell receptor (beta chain) was retrieved from a study of T-cell reconstitution after alpha-beta-depleted transplantation in children. Researchers prepared the TCRbeta library using unique molecular identifiers, the study reports. TCRdb recomputed calls from the PCR reads with MiXCR, one row per CDR3 protein. Seen here are approximately 420,000 distinct CDR3 sequences, approximately 10% observed once, and the top ten hold roughly 6%. In this sample, this clonotype turned up a few times. CDR3 length: 17 residues. Germline V gene data show CDR1 as DFQATT and CDR2 as SNEGSKA (reference sequence). J lost 0 bases, V lost 3 bases, and 8 bases had no gene match.

The clonotype comes from a human donor who donated a stem cell graft to a child with acute myeloid leukemia. The material was PBMCs from the stem cell graft donor, obtained from the stem cell graft. The chain recombines TRBV20-1 with TRBJ2-1; 10 bases are shared with TRBD2. CDR3 residues: CSAREREGSSSYNEQFF. CDR3 sequence (DNA): TGCAGTGCTAGGGAGCGGGAGGGCTCGAGCTCCTACAATGAGCAGTTCTTC.